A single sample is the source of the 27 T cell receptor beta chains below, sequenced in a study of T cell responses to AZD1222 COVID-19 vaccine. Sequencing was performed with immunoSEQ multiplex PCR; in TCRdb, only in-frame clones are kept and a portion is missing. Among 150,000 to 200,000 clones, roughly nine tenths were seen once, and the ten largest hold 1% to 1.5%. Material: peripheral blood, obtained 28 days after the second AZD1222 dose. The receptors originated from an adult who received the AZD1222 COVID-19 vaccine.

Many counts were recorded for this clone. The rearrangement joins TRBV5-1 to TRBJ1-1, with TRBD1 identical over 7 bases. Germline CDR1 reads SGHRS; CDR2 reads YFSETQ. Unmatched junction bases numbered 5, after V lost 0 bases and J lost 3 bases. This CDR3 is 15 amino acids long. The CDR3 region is CASSLGQGLYTEAFF. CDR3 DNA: TGCGCCAGCAGCTTGGGACAGGGATTATACACTGAAGCTTTCTTT.

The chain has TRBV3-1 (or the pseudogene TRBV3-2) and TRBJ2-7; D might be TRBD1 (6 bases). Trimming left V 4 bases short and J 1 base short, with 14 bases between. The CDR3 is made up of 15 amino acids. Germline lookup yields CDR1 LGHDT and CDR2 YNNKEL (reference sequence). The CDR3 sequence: CASSPRTAVSYEQYF. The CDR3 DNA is TGTGCCAGCAGCCCGCGGACAGCCGTTTCCTACGAGCAGTACTTC.

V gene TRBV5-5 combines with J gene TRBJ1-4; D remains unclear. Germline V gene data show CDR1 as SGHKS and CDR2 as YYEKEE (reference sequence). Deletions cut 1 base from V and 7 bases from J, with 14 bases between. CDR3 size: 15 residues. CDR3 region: CASSLIPGRGEKLFF. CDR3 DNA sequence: TGTGCCAGCAGCTTGATACCCGGACGTGGTGAAAAACTGTTTTTT.

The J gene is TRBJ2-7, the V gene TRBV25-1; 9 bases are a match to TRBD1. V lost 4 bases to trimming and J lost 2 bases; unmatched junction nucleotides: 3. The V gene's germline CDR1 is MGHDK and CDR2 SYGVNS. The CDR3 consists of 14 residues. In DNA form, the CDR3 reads TGTGCCAGCAGTGGGGGGACAGGGACCTACGAGCAGTACTTC. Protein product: CASSGGTGTYEQYF.

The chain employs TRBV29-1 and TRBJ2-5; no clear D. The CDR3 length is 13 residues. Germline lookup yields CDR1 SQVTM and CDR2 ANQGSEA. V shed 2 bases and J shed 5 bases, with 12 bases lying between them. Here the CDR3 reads CSVERAPGETQYF. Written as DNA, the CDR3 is TGCAGCGTTGAAAGGGCCCCCGGGGAGACCCAGTACTTC. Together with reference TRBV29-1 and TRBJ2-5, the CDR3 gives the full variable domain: SAVISQKPSRDICQRGTSLTIQCQVDSQVTMMFWYRQQPGQSLTLIATANQGSEATYESGFVIDKFPISRPNLTFSTLTVSNMSPEDSSIYLCSVERAPGETQYFGPGTRLLVL.

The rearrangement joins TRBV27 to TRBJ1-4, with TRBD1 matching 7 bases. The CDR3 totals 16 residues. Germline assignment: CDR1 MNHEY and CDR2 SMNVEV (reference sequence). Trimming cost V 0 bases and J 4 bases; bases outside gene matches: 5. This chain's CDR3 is CASSLSGDSLNEKLFF. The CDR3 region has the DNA TGTGCCAGCAGTTTATCGGGGGACAGCCTTAATGAAAAACTGTTTTTT.

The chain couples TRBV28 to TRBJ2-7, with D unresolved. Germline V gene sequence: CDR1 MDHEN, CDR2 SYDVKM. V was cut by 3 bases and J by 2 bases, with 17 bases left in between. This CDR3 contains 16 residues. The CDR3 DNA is TGTGCCAGCAGTTTTTCCCCCGACTGGACGACCTACGAGCAGTACTTC. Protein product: CASSFSPDWTTYEQYF.

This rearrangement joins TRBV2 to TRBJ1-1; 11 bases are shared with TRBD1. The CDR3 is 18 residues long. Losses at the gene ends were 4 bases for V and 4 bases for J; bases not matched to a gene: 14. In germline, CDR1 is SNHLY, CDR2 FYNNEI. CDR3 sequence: CASSGAGQGAILGTEAFF. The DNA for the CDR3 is TGTGCCAGCAGTGGGGCAGGACAGGGGGCCATTTTGGGCACTGAAGCTTTCTTT.

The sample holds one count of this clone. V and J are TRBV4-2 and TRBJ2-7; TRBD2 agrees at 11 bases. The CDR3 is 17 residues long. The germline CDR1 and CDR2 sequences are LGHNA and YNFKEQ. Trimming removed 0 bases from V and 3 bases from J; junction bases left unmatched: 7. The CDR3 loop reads CASSQDSSGGSYYEQYF. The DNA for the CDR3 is TGTGCCAGCAGCCAAGATTCTAGCGGGGGGTCGTACTACGAGCAGTACTTC.

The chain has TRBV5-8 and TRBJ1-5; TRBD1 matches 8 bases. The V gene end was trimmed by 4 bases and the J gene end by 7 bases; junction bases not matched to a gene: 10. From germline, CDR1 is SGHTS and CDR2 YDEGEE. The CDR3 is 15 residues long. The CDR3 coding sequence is TGTGCCAGCAGCATCGGACAGGGTAACGAACAGCCCCAGCATTTT. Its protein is CASSIGQGNEQPQHF.

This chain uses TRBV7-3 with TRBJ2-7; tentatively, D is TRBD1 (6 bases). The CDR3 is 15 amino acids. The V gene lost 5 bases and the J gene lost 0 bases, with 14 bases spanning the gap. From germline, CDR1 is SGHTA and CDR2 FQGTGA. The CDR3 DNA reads TGTGCCAGCAGCCCAGGGGCTACTAGCTCCTACGAGCAGTACTTC. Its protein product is CASSPGATSSYEQYF.

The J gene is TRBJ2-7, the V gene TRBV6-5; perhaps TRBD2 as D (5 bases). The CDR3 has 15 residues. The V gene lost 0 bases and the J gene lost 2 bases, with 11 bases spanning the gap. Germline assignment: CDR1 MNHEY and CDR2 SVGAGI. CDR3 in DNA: TGTGCCAGCAGTTACTCGTATGACGGGACCTACGAGCAGTACTTC. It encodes CASSYSYDGTYEQYF.

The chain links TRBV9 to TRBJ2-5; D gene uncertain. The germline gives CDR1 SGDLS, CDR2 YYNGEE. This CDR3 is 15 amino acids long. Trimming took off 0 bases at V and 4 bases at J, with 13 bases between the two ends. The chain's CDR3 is CASSVAGGVGETQYF. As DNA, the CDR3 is TGTGCCAGCAGCGTAGCTGGTGGGGTAGGAGAGACCCAGTACTTC.

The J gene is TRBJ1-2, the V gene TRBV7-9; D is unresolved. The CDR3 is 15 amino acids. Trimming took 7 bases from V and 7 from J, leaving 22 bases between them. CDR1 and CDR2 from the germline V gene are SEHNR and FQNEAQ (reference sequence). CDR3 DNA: TGTGCCAGCACCATCTTCCCGGCCGGGGAAGGTGGCTACACCTTC. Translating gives CASTIFPAGEGGYTF.

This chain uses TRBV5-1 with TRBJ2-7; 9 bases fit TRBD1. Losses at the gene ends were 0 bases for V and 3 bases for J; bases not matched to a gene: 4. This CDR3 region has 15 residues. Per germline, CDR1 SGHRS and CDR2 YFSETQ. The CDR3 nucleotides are TGCGCCAGCAGCTTGGGGGGACAGGGATTCTACGAGCAGTACTTC. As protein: CASSLGGQGFYEQYF.

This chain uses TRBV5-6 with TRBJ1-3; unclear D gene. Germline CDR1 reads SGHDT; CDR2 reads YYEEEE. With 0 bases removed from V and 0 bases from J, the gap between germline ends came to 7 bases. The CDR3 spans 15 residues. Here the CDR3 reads CASSLASNSGNTIYF. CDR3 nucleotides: TGTGCCAGCAGCTTGGCGTCTAACTCTGGAAACACCATATATTTT. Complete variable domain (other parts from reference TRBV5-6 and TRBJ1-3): DAGVTQSPTHLIKTRGQQVTLRCSPKSGHDTVSWYQQALGQGPQFIFQYYEEEERQRGNFPDRFSGHQFPNYSSELNVNALLLGDSALYLCASSLASNSGNTIYFGEGSWLTVV.

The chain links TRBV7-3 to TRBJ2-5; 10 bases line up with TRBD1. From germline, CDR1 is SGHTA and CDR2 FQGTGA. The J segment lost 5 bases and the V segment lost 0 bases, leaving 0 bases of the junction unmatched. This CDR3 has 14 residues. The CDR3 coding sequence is TGTGCCAGCAGCTTAACGGGACAGGGGGAGACCCAGTACTTC. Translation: CASSLTGQGETQYF.

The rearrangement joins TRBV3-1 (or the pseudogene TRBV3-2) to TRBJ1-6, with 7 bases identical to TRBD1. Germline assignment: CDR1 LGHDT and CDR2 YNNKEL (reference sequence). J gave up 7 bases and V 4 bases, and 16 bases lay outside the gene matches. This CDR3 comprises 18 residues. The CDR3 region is CASSPFLKTGTSNSPLHF. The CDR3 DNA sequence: TGTGCCAGCAGCCCTTTTTTAAAGACAGGGACCTCCAATTCACCCCTCCACTTT.

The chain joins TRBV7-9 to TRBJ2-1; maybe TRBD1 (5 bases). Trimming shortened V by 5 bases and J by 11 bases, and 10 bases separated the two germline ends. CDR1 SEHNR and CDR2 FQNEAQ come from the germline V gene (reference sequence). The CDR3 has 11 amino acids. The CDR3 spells CASSPDSKQFF. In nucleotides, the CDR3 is TGTGCCAGCAGCCCAGACAGCAAGCAGTTCTTC.

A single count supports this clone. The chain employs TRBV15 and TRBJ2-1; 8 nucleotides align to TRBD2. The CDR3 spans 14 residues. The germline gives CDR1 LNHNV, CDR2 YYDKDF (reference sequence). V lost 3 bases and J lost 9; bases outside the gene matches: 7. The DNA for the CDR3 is TGTGCCACCAGCAGCGGGGGGGCCTATCGTGAGCAGTTCTTC. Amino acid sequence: CATSSGGAYREQFF.

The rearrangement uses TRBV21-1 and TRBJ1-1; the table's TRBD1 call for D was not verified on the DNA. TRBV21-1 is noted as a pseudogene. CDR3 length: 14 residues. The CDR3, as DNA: TGTGCCAGCAGGTGGGACAGGCAGAACACTGAAGCTTTCTTT. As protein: CASRWDRQNTEAFF.

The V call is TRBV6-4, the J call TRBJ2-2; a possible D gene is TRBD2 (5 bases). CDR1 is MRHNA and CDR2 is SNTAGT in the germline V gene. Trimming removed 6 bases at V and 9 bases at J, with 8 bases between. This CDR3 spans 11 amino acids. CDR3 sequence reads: CASSAGRELFF. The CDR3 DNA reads TGTGCCAGCAGCGCGGGCCGGGAGCTGTTTTTT.

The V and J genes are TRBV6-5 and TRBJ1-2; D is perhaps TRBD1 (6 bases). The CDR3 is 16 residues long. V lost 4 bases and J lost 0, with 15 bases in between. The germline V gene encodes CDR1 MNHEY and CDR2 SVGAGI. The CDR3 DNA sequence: TGTGCCAGCAGTTCTACGGCAGGGGCCACTAACTATGGCTACACCTTC. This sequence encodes CASSSTAGATNYGYTF.

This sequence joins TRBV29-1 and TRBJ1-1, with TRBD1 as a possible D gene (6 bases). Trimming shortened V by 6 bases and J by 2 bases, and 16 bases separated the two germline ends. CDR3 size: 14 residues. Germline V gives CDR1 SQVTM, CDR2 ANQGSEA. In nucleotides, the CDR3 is TGCAGCGTAGGGGGAGGAGGATTAAACACTGAAGCTTTCTTT. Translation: CSVGGGGLNTEAFF.

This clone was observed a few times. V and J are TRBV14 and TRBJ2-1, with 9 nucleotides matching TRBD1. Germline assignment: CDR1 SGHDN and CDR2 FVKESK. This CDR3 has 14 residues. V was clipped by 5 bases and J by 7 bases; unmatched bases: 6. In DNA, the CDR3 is TGTGCCAGCAGCAACTACAGGGGGCTTAATGAGCAGTTCTTC. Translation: CASSNYRGLNEQFF.

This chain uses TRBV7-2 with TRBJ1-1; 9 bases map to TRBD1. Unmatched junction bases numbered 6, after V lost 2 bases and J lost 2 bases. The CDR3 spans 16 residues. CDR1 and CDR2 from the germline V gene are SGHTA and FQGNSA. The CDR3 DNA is TGTGCCAGCAGCTTAAGGACAGGGGTTCAAAACACTGAAGCTTTCTTT. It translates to CASSLRTGVQNTEAFF.

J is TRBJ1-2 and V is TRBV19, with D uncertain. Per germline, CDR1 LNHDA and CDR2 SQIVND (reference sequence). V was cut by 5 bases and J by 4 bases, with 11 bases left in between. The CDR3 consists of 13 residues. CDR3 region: CASSPDTLYGYTF. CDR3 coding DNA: TGTGCCAGTAGTCCCGATACCCTCTATGGCTACACCTTC. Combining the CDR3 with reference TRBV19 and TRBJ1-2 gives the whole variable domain DGGITQSPKYLFRKEGQNVTLSCEQNLNHDAMYWYRQDPGQGLRLIYYSQIVNDFQKGDIAEGYSVSREKKESFPLTVTSAQKNPTAFYLCASSPDTLYGYTFGSGTRLTVV.